The 28 T cell receptor beta chains reported below all come from one sample, sequenced in a study of shared clonotypes between healthy human individuals. The data were produced by immunoSEQ multiplex PCR, yet TCRdb's version contains in-frame clones alone and is incomplete. The data contain roughly 2.2 million clones, approximately 90% of them seen just once; the ten biggest clones take up approximately 0.41%. The specimen was naive CD4+ T cells from PBMCs. Documented subset: CD45RA+ positively selected. The receptors here all came from a man younger than 35 in good health. Some clones in this sample may be carry-over from other donors' samples.

This chain joins TRBV29-1 and TRBJ2-1; perhaps D is TRBD1 or TRBD2 (6 bases each). Deletions cut 7 bases from V and 4 bases from J, with 11 bases between. Germline V gives CDR1 SQVTM, CDR2 ANQGSEA. CDR3 size: 12 residues. As DNA, the CDR3 is TGCAGCGCCGGGGGCGGGTACAATGAGCAGTTCTTC. This translates into CSAGGGYNEQFF.

This clone was found once. The chain combines TRBV7-9 with TRBJ2-2, with D perhaps matching TRBD2 (6 bases). In germline, CDR1 is SEHNR, CDR2 FQNEAQ (reference sequence). V was pared by 5 bases and J by 5 bases, with 18 bases between. The CDR3 runs 16 residues. This chain's CDR3 is CASSPGRTPGTGELFF. CDR3 nucleotides: TGTGCCAGCAGCCCAGGGAGGACACCCGGGACCGGGGAGCTGTTTTTT.

This clone was detected only a few times. Other nucleotide sequences in the sample specify the same CDR3. The genes are TRBV11-3 and TRBJ2-3, with unresolved D. The germline gives CDR1 SGHNT, CDR2 YENEEA. Deletions cut 1 base from V and 5 bases from J, with 4 bases between. The CDR3 has 12 residues. The CDR3 region has the DNA TGTGCCAGCAGCTTAGGAGGAGATACGCAGTATTTT. Translating gives CASSLGGDTQYF.

A word on this clone: Other DNA sequences in the same sample also yield this CDR3. The chain recombines TRBV5-1 with TRBJ1-5; D unclear. Germline loops: CDR1 SGHRS, CDR2 YFSETQ. Between the trimmed V and J ends, which lost 0 bases and 2 bases, there was a span of 9 bases. The CDR3 runs 15 residues. In DNA form, the CDR3 reads TGCGCCAGCAGCTTGGGGGGAGAAGGCAATCAGCCCCAGCATTTT. Its translation is CASSLGGEGNQPQHF.

The genes are TRBV20-1 and TRBJ2-5, with no clear D. Germline V CDR1 and CDR2: DFQATT, SNEGSKA (reference sequence). The CDR3 loop spans 11 amino acids. The chain's CDR3 is CSAPTSETQYF. The DNA of the CDR3 is TGCAGCGCCCCTACCTCGGAGACCCAGTACTTC.

This sequence joins TRBV15 and TRBJ2-5; the D is unclear. CDR1 and CDR2 (germline): LNHNV, YYDKDF (reference sequence). CDR3 length: 14 residues. Deletions cut 0 bases from V and 5 bases from J, with 10 bases between. The CDR3 reads CATSRDNIGETQYF. For the CDR3, the DNA is TGTGCCACCAGCAGAGATAACATTGGGGAGACCCAGTACTTC.

This clone has more than one count but fewer than ten. The chain recombines TRBV7-9 with TRBJ1-1; D not certain. The CDR3 sequence is 11 residues long. The V gene's germline CDR1 is SEHNR and CDR2 FQNEAQ (reference sequence). V was pared by 5 bases and J by 3 bases, with 4 bases between. The CDR3 spells CASSPHTEAFF. The CDR3 DNA follows: TGTGCCAGCAGCCCCCACACTGAAGCTTTCTTT.

This sequence joins TRBV28 and TRBJ2-1; the match to TRBD2 covers 10 bases. Germline lookup yields CDR1 MDHEN and CDR2 SYDVKM. J was trimmed by 9 bases and V by 2 bases; bases with no gene match: 19. CDR3 length equals 19 residues. The CDR3 nucleotides are TGTGCCAGCAGTTTAAGGAGTGGGTCTCTAGCGGGAGAGGGGGGTGAGCAGTTCTTC. This sequence encodes CASSLRSGSLAGEGGEQFF.

Here the CDR3 reads CASRPQGPNAEAFF. For the CDR3, the DNA is TGTGCCAGCAGACCTCAGGGTCCTAACGCTGAAGCTTTCTTT. The chain uses TRBV28 and TRBJ1-1, with D possibly matching TRBD1 (5 bases). The CDR3 is 14 amino acids. With 6 bases removed from V and 6 bases from J, the gap between germline ends came to 17 bases. Germline CDR1 and CDR2: MDHEN and SYDVKM.

The rearrangement uses TRBV7-8 and TRBJ2-1; 7 nucleotides align to TRBD2. The CDR3 runs to 15 residues. The ends lost 7 bases at V and 10 bases at J; junction bases unmatched: 16. Germline V lookup: CDR1 SGHVS, CDR2 FQNEAQ. The DNA for the CDR3 is TGTGCCAGCACCTCACAGGTCGCTAGCGGCAGGGAGCAGTTCTTC. It is translated as CASTSQVASGREQFF.

The chain recombines TRBV6-6 with TRBJ1-2; no definite D call. Germline CDR1 and CDR2: MNHNY and SVGAGI (reference sequence). V dropped 2 bases and J dropped 6 bases, with 7 bases sitting between them. This CDR3 is 12 amino acids long. The CDR3 spells CASSYRWDGYTF. The CDR3, as DNA: TGTGCCAGCAGTTACCGATGGGATGGCTACACCTTC.

This rearrangement joins TRBV15 to TRBJ2-3; 7 bases map to TRBD2. Germline CDR1 LNHNV, CDR2 YYDKDF (reference sequence). This CDR3 is built from 14 residues. Trimming took 5 bases from V and 4 from J; bases not matched to a gene: 6. CDR3 residues: CATSGRARADTQYF. The CDR3 DNA reads TGTGCCACCAGCGGGAGGGCACGTGCAGATACGCAGTATTTT.

A single count supports this clone. The chain uses TRBV5-1 and TRBJ2-1; the D is unclear. There are 16 residues in the CDR3. CDR1 is SGHRS and CDR2 is YFSETQ in the germline V gene. The ends were cut back, 0 bases at V and 3 bases at J, with 13 bases in the middle. Here the CDR3 reads CASSLGTGRDYNEQFF. The CDR3, as DNA: TGCGCCAGCAGCTTGGGGACCGGAAGGGACTACAATGAGCAGTTCTTC.

The CDR3 region has the DNA TGTGCCAGCAGTTTCCGCGGAGAGACCCAGTACTTC. It is translated as CASSFRGETQYF. This rearrangement joins TRBV5-4 to TRBJ2-5; D not certain. Germline assignment: CDR1 SGHNT and CDR2 YYREEE (reference sequence). V was clipped by 5 bases and J by 4 bases, with 9 bases between them. The CDR3 sequence is 12 residues long.

The chain combines TRBV7-6 with TRBJ1-4; D perhaps matches TRBD1 (5 bases). This CDR3 region has 15 residues. The ends were cut back, 4 bases at V and 2 bases at J, with 11 bases in the middle. CDR1 and CDR2 (germline): SGHVS, FNYEAQ. The CDR3 region is CASSSPGPTNEKLFF. CDR3 DNA: TGTGCCAGCAGCTCACCGGGACCCACTAATGAAAAACTGTTTTTT.

The V call is TRBV6-6, the J call TRBJ2-7; D call uncertain. Germline lookup yields CDR1 MNHNY and CDR2 SVGAGI (reference sequence). V was shortened by 0 bases and J by 8 bases, with 5 bases between the two germline ends. The CDR3 runs 11 residues. The CDR3 loop reads CASSYSEQQYF. The CDR3, as DNA: TGTGCCAGCAGTTACTCTGAACAGCAGTACTTC.

The chain joins TRBV18 to TRBJ1-3, with 12 bases matching TRBD1. V shed 4 bases and J 2 bases; nucleotides not matched to a gene: 3. Germline V gene lookup returns CDR1 KGHSH and CDR2 LQKENI. The CDR3 sequence is 16 residues long. This chain's CDR3 is CASSLGQGATGNTIYF. The CDR3, as DNA: TGTGCCAGCTCACTGGGACAGGGGGCGACTGGAAACACCATATATTTT. Full variable domain (outside the CDR3, taken from reference TRBV18 and TRBJ1-3): NAGVMQNPRHLVRRRGQEARLRCSPMKGHSHVYWYRQLPEEGLKFMVYLQKENIIDESGMPKERFSAEFPKEGPSILRIQQVVRGDSAAYFCASSLGQGATGNTIYFGEGSWLTVV.

The V call is TRBV18, the J call TRBJ2-7; 7 bases are a match to TRBD2. CDR3 length: 14 residues. V lost 2 bases, J lost 7 bases, and 8 bases stayed unmatched. The germline V gene has CDR1 KGHSH and CDR2 LQKENI. CDR3 DNA sequence: TGTGCCAGCTCACCAGTAGGCCGGGGGGTGGAGCAGTACTTC. It encodes CASSPVGRGVEQYF.

The genes are TRBV25-1 and TRBJ2-5; 7 nucleotides agree with TRBD2. The CDR3 consists of 15 residues. The germline gives CDR1 MGHDK, CDR2 SYGVNS. V lost 1 base to trimming and J lost 4 bases; unmatched junction nucleotides: 6. The CDR3 region has the DNA TGTGCCAGCAGTGAATCCTTGATAGCGGGAGAGACCCAGTACTTC. Its protein is CASSESLIAGETQYF.

The J gene is TRBJ1-4, the V gene TRBV19, with 11 nucleotides matching TRBD1. The CDR3 length is 14 residues. Germline-derived CDR1 and CDR2 are LNHDA and SQIVND (reference sequence). V dropped 8 bases and J dropped 8; count of bases not matched to a gene: 7. The CDR3 nucleotides are TGTGCCAGTGGGACGGGACAGGGGGGAGAAAAACTGTTTTTT. Translation: CASGTGQGGEKLFF.

The chain links TRBV29-1 to TRBJ1-2; D is perhaps TRBD1 (5 bases). V was trimmed by 3 bases and J by 7 bases, leaving 15 bases between them. This CDR3 spans 13 amino acids. CDR1 SQVTM and CDR2 ANQGSEA come from the germline V gene. As DNA, the CDR3 is TGCAGCGTTGAGGAACAGGCGGTGGGTGGCTACACCTTC. Translation: CSVEEQAVGGYTF.

Details on this clone: This CDR3 is also generated by other DNA sequences in the sample. The V gene is TRBV5-1, the J gene TRBJ1-5; D is possibly TRBD1 (5 bases). The CDR3 is made up of 15 amino acids. Germline CDR1 is SGHRS and CDR2 is YFSETQ. Between the trimmed V and J ends, which lost 0 bases and 0 bases, there was a span of 7 bases. Written as DNA, the CDR3 is TGCGCCAGCAGCTTGGGCGGGGGTAGCAATCAGCCCCAGCATTTT. It codes for CASSLGGGSNQPQHF.

This chain links TRBV5-6 with TRBJ1-2, with D maybe TRBD1 (6 bases). From germline, CDR1 is SGHDT and CDR2 YYEEEE. The ends were cut back, 4 bases at V and 4 bases at J, with 11 bases in the middle. The CDR3 spans 13 residues. The CDR3 region is CASSAGQFYGYTF. The CDR3 DNA reads TGTGCCAGCAGCGCCGGACAGTTCTATGGCTACACCTTC.

The chain is built from TRBV28 and TRBJ1-5; D ambiguous. The germline V gene has CDR1 MDHEN and CDR2 SYDVKM. Trimming stripped 4 bases from V and 4 bases from J, with 11 bases between. The CDR3 totals 14 residues. CDR3 sequence: CASSSYGVNQPQHF. The CDR3 coding sequence is TGTGCCAGCAGTTCATACGGGGTAAATCAGCCCCAGCATTTT.

J is TRBJ1-2 and V is TRBV6-6; D perhaps matches TRBD1 (5 bases). CDR1 is MNHNY, CDR2 SVGAGI, per germline (reference sequence). Deletions cut 5 bases from V and 8 bases from J, with 12 bases between. The CDR3 contains 12 residues. The CDR3 is CASSGPQGGYTF. The CDR3, as DNA: TGTGCCAGCAGTGGTCCCCAGGGCGGCTACACCTTC.

This clone was detected only once. The V call is TRBV7-2, the J call TRBJ2-2; D gene ambiguous. V was shortened by 3 bases and J by 7 bases, with 12 bases between the two germline ends. In germline, CDR1 is SGHTA, CDR2 FQGNSA. This CDR3 spans 14 amino acids. In nucleotides, the CDR3 is TGTGCCAGCAGCTTGGACGGGTCTAACGGGGAGCTGTTTTTT. Translating gives CASSLDGSNGELFF.

This clone was found a few times. The chain employs TRBV5-1 and TRBJ1-1, with TRBD1 as a possible D gene (5 bases). The CDR3 covers 16 residues. Germline CDR1 and CDR2: SGHRS and YFSETQ. Trimming took 3 bases from V and 0 from J, leaving 15 bases between them. The CDR3 DNA follows: TGCGCCAGCAGCTCCCCCGACAGCTCCATGAACACTGAAGCTTTCTTT. Translation: CASSSPDSSMNTEAFF.

The rearrangement uses TRBV2 and TRBJ1-5; tentatively, D is TRBD1 (5 bases). Trimming took off 8 bases at V and 4 bases at J, with 9 bases between the two ends. There are 12 residues in the CDR3. The germline V gene encodes CDR1 SNHLY and CDR2 FYNNEI. The CDR3 reads CASGDRNQPQHF. Written as DNA, the CDR3 is TGTGCCAGCGGGGACCGAAATCAGCCCCAGCATTTT.